Detailed here is one T cell receptor beta chain. Germline V gene lookup returns CDR1 MNHEY and CDR2 SMNVEV (reference sequence). Trimming removed 6 bases at V and 0 bases at J, with 21 bases between. This CDR3 contains 18 residues. These data are taken from a study of technical replicates of blood from a handful of donors. Sequenced by immunoSEQ multiplex PCR; TCRdb stores in-frame clones only, minus some. The sample has about 98,000 clones; around 95% are singletons. The sample was T cells isolated from PBMCs. This TCR was sampled from a human donor in good health. V is TRBV27 and J is TRBJ2-1; D unresolved. CDR3 in DNA: TGTGCCAGCAGAGTTGGAGTCGGCAATACACGCTCCTACAATGAGCAGTTCTTC. It codes for CASRVGVGNTRSYNEQFF.